A selection of T cell receptor beta chains follows, all from one sample in a study of T cell responses to AZD1222 COVID-19 vaccine. Libraries were prepared by immunoSEQ multiplex PCR; TCRdb keeps only in-frame clonotypes and omits some of them. Seen here are about 130,000 clones, approximately 85% observed once, and the top ten hold 4.5% to 7%. This sample comprised peripheral blood, obtained 28 days after the second AZD1222 dose. These receptors were taken from an adult who received the AZD1222 COVID-19 vaccine. The CDR3 runs from the conserved cysteine through the conserved F or W. The D gene is left open where the match is weak. Clone size is given for some rows only: seen once, a few or many times, or a class if the clone is expanded.

D	V	J	size	DNA	CDR3
TRBD1	TRBV7-2	TRBJ1-2	once	TGTGCCAGCAGCCTGAGACAGGGGGCGTTCTATGGCTACACCTTC	CASSLRQGAFYGYTF
TRBD1	TRBV6-5	TRBJ1-5	-	TGTGCCAGCAGCCCAGACAGGGGAGGAGGTCAGCCCCAGCATTTT	CASSPDRGGGQPQHF
-	TRBV27	TRBJ2-7	-	TGTGCCAGCAGTCTCAGGGTGTATTACGAGCAGTACTTC	CASSLRVYYEQYF
-	TRBV5-4	TRBJ1-1	-	TGTGCCAGCAGCTTGGGGGGCAGTCCTAACACTGAAGCTTTCTTT	CASSLGGSPNTEAFF
TRBD1	TRBV18	TRBJ1-5	-	TGTGCCAGCTCACCACAAGCACAGGGGGCTGGTCAGCCCCAGCATTTT	CASSPQAQGAGQPQHF
-	TRBV2	TRBJ2-1	-	TGTGCCAGCAGTGCCGTTCTAGATGAGCAGTTCTTC	CASSAVLDEQFF
-	TRBV21-1	TRBJ1-1	-	TGTGCCAGCAGCAAAGGCAACATGAACACTGAAGCTTTCTTT	CASSKGNMNTEAFF
-	TRBV18	TRBJ1-2	-	TGTGCCAGCTCAACCGACAGAAACTATGGCTACACCTTC	CASSTDRNYGYTF
-	TRBV27	TRBJ1-2	-	TGTGCCAGCAGTTTGGAGGGGGTCGGCTATGGCTACACCTTC	CASSLEGVGYGYTF
-	TRBV7-9	TRBJ2-7	-	TGTGCCAGCAGCTTAGAAACAGGGCCCCTTTCCTTC	CASSLETGPLSF
TRBD1	TRBV19	TRBJ2-4	-	TGTGCCAGCGGACAGGGGTTAACCGGGGACATTCAGTACTTC	CASGQGLTGDIQYF
-	TRBV18	TRBJ1-6	-	TGTGCCAGCTCACCAGACTCTGGGGTCCAGGGGAGTCCCCTCCACTTT	CASSPDSGVQGSPLHF
-	TRBV28	TRBJ2-1	-	TGTGCCAGCACCTCAAGGGGGGACGGGCCCAATGAGCAGTTCTTC	CASTSRGDGPNEQFF
TRBD2	TRBV3-1/TRBV3-2	TRBJ2-5	-	TGTGCCAGCAGCCGGCTAGCGGGAGAAGAGACCCAGTACTTC	CASSRLAGEETQYF
-	TRBV4-2	TRBJ1-6	-	TGTGCCAGCAGCCAAGAGACAGGTGATTCACCCCTCCACTTT	CASSQETGDSPLHF
-	TRBV3-1/TRBV3-2	TRBJ1-1	-	TGTGCCAGCAGCCAATCGCAGGGAACTGAAGCTTTCTTT	CASSQSQGTEAFF
-	TRBV27	TRBJ1-1	-	TGTGCCAGCAGTTCCCCGCCGGGACAGAACACTGAAGCTTTCTTT	CASSSPPGQNTEAFF
-	TRBV18	TRBJ2-1	-	TGTGCCAGCTCACTGAGAGGACGCGAGAGCTCCTACAATGAGCAGTTCTTC	CASSLRGRESSYNEQFF
-	TRBV20-1	TRBJ2-7	-	TGCAGTGCTAGTATAGGCTACTCCTACGAGCAGTACTTC	CSASIGYSYEQYF
TRBD1	TRBV11-3	TRBJ2-1	once	TGTGCCAGCAGCTTCCGGGACAGCCCCTCCAATGAGCAGTTCTTC	CASSFRDSPSNEQFF
-	TRBV28	TRBJ1-2	-	TGTGCCAGCAGTCCCGGCACAGCCAACTATGGCTACACCTTC	CASSPGTANYGYTF
-	TRBV4-1	TRBJ1-4	medium-sized	TGCGCCAGCAGCCCTTGGGGAGGACTTAATGAAAAACTGTTTTTT	CASSPWGGLNEKLFF
-	TRBV11-3	TRBJ1-3	once	TGTGCCAGCAGACCACGGACTTCCAGCTCTGGAAACACCATATATTTT	CASRPRTSSSGNTIYF
-	TRBV12-3/TRBV12-4	TRBJ1-3	few	TGTGCCAGCAGTCCCCTTGGGGGAAACACCATATATTTT	CASSPLGGNTIYF
TRBD1	TRBV10-3	TRBJ1-1	-	TGTGCCATCAGTGAGCCCGGGACAGAGGACACTGAAGCTTTCTTT	CAISEPGTEDTEAFF
-	TRBV14	TRBJ1-6	-	TGTGCCAGCAGCAAGGGACATGGGGTGTATTCACCCCTCCACTTT	CASSKGHGVYSPLHF
-	TRBV9	TRBJ1-2	-	TGTGCCAGCAGCGAGGGGGTAGGAATCAATGGCTACACCTTC	CASSEGVGINGYTF
-	TRBV7-2	TRBJ2-2	-	TGTGCCAGCAGCTCCCAACGAGCGCGCTATACCGGGGAGCTGTTTTTT	CASSSQRARYTGELFF
-	TRBV21-1	TRBJ2-5	once	TGTGCCAGCAGCACCCTAGAGACCCAGTACTTC	CASSTLETQYF
TRBD1	TRBV28	TRBJ2-6	-	TGTGCCAGCAGTTTATACTGGAGTGCGCAGGGGGCTCCGTCTGGGGCCAACGTCCTGACTTTC	CASSLYWSAQGAPSGANVLTF
-	TRBV11-3	TRBJ1-1	-	TGTGCCAGCAGCTTAAGGACGGGGGAGGTAGCTTTCTTT	CASSLRTGEVAFF
TRBD1	TRBV27	TRBJ1-2	-	TGTGCCAGCAGTAACCCGCGCGCAGGGGGCAACTATGGCTACACCTTC	CASSNPRAGGNYGYTF
-	TRBV5-1	TRBJ1-1	-	TGCGCCAGCAGCACGAGGGAATCCCCTGAAGCTTTCTTT	CASSTRESPEAFF
-	TRBV27	TRBJ1-6	-	TGTGCCAGCAGTCCAACCCCCAAAGGGGATTCACCCCTCCACTTT	CASSPTPKGDSPLHF
-	TRBV28	TRBJ2-7	-	TGTGCCAGCAGTGGCTCGGGGGACGGGACCTACGAGCAGTACTTC	CASSGSGDGTYEQYF